This entry is about one T cell receptor (beta chain). Per the germline V gene, CDR1 is SGHNT and CDR2 is YENEEA. Trimming stripped 5 bases from V and 1 base from J, with 12 bases between. CDR3 size: 15 residues. This record comes from a study of blood T cell repertoires in COVID-19. Whole-study context: The cDNA or gDNA used as material had been derived from T cells, B-cell-depleted T cells, or PBMCs.

Original processing notes: Quantification of nucleated cells was approximated via reference gene primer amplification. Sequencing used immunoSEQ multiplex PCR; TCRdb keeps in-frame clones, though not all of them. From that table come the V and J calls and clone size; the DNA was used to work out D and trimming. Of roughly 50,000 clones detected, 75% to 95% appear once; the ten largest clones hold 7.5% to 9.5%. The sequence came from a woman aged 40 to 50 with active COVID-19. Sequenced input: peripheral blood. This rearrangement joins TRBV11-3 to TRBJ2-1, with TRBD1 as a possible D gene (5 bases). The CDR3, as DNA: TGTGCCAGCAGCCGGCACAGGTCATCCTACAATGAGCAGTTCTTC. Translated: CASSRHRSSYNEQFF.